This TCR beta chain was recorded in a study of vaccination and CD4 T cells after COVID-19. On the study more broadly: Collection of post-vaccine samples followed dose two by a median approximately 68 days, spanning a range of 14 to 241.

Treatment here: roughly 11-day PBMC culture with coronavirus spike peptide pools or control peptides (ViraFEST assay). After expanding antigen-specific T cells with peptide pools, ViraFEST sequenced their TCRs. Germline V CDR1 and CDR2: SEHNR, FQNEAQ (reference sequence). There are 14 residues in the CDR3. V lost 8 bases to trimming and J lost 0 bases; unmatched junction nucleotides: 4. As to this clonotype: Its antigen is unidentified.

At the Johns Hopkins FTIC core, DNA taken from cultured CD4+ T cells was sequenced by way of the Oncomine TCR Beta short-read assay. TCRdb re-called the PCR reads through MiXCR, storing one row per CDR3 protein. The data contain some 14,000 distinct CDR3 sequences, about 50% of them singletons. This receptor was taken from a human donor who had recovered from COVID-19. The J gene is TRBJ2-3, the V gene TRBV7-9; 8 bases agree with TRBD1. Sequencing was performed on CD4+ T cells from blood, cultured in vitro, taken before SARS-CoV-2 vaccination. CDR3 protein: CASYRTGSTDTQYF. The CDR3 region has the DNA TGTGCCAGCTACCGGACAGGGAGCACAGATACGCAGTATTTT.